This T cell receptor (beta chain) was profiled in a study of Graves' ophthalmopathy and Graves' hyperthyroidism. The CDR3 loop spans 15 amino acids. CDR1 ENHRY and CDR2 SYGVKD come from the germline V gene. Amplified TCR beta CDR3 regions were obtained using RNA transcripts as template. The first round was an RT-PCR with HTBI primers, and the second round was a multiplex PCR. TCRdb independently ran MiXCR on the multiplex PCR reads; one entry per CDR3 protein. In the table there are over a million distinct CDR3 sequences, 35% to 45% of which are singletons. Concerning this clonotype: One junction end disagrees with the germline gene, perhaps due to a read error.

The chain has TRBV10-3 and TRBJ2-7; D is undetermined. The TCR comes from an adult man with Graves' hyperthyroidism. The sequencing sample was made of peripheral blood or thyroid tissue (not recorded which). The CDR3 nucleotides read TGTGCCAGCAGTTCCGACCCCCCGACACGTTACGAGCAGTACTTC. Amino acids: CASSSDPPTRYEQYF.